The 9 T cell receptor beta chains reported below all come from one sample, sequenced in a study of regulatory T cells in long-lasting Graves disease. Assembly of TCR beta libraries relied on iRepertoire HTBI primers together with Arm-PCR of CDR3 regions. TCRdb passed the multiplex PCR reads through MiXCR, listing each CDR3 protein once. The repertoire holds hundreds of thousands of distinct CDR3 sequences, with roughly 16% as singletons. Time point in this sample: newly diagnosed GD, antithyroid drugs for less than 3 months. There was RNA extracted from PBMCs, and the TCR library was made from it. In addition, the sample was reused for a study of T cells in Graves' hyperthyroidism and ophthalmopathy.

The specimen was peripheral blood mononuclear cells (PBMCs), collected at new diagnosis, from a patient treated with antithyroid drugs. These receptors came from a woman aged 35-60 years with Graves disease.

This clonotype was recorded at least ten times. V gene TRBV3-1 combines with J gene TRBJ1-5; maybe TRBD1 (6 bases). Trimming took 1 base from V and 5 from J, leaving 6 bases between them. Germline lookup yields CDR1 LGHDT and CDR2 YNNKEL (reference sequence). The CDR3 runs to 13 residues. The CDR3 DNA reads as TGTGCCAGCAGCCAAGGGACAGATCAGCCCCAGCATTTT. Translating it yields CASSQGTDQPQHF.

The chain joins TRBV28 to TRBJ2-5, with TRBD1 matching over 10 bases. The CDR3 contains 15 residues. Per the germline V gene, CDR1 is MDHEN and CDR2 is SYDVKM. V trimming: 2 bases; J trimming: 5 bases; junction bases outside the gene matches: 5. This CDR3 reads CASSLGTGELETQYF. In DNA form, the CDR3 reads TGTGCCAGCAGTTTAGGGACAGGGGAATTGGAGACCCAGTACTTC. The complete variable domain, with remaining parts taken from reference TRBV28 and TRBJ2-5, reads DVKVTQSSRYLVKRTGEKVFLECVQDMDHENMFWYRQDPGLGLRLIYFSYDVKMKEKGDIPEGYSVSREKKERFSLILESASTNQTSMYLCASSLGTGELETQYFGPGTRLLVL.

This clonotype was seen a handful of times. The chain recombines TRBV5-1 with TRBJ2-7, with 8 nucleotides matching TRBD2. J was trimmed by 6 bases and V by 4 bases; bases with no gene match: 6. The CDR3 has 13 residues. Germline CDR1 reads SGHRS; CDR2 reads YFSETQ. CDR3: CASSPSGGSEQYF. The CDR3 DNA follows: TGCGCCAGCAGCCCGAGCGGGGGTTCCGAGCAGTACTTC. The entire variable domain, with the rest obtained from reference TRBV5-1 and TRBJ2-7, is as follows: KAGVTQTPRYLIKTRGQQVTLSCSPISGHRSVSWYQQTPGQGLQFLFEYFSETQRNKGNFPGRFSGRQFSNSRSEMNVSTLELGDSALYLCASSPSGGSEQYFGPGTRLTVT.

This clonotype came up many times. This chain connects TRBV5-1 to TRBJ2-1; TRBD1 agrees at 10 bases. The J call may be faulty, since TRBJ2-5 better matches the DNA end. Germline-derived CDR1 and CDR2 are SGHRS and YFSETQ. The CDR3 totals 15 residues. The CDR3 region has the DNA TGCGCCAGCAGCCCCGGGACAGGGGAAAGAGAGACCCAGTACTTC. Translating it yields CASSPGTGERETQYF.

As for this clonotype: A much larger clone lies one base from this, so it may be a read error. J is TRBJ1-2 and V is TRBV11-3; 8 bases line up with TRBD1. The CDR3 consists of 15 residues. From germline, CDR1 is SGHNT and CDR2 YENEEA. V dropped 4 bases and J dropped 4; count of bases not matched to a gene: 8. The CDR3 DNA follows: TGTGCCAGCAGCTCGGGAACAGGGGGTCCCTATGGCTACACCTTC. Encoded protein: CASSSGTGGPYGYTF.

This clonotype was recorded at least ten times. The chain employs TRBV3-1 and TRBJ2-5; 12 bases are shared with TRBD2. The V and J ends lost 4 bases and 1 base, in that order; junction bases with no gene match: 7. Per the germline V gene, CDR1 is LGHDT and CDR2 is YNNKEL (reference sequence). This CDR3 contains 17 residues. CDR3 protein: CASSLRRLAGAQETQYF. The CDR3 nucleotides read TGTGCCAGCAGCCTCCGCCGACTAGCGGGGGCCCAAGAGACCCAGTACTTC.

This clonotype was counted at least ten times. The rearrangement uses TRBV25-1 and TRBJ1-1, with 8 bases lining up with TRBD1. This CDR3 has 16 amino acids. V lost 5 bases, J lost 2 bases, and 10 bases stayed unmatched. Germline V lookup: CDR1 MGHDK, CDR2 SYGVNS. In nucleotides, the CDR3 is TGTGCCAGCAGTACAACCCCAGGGACAGGTAACACTGAAGCTTTCTTT. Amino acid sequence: CASSTTPGTGNTEAFF.

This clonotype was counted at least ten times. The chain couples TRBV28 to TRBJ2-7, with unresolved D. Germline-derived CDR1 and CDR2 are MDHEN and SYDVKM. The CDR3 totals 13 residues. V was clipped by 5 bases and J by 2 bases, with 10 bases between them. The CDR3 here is CASSSRVAYEQYF. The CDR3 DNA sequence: TGTGCCAGCAGTAGCCGAGTCGCCTACGAGCAGTACTTC.

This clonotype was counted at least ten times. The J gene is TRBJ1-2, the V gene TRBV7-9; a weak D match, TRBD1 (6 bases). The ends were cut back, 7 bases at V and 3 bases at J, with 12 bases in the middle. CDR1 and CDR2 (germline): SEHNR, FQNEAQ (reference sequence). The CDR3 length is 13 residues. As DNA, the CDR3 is TGTGCCAGCATGGGACAAACGGACTATGGCTACACCTTC. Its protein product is CASMGQTDYGYTF.